Below, 14 T cell receptor beta chains from the same sample are listed, as sequenced in a study of shared clonotypes between healthy human individuals. Clones were read by immunoSEQ multiplex PCR, and TCRdb kept only the in-frame ones, dropping some. The table includes about 2.4 million clones, over 85% detected once. Material: naive CD4+ T cells from PBMCs. Regarding subset: CD45RA+ positively selected. The receptors stem from a man aged 18 to 30 in good health. Some clones in this sample may be carry-over from other donors' samples.

This sequence joins TRBV28 and TRBJ1-1; weak D call: TRBD1 (6 bases). Trimming removed 6 bases at V and 1 base at J, with 15 bases between. The CDR3 loop spans 15 amino acids. The germline V gene has CDR1 MDHEN and CDR2 SYDVKM. CDR3 residues: CASRPGGGPNTEAFF. DNA for the CDR3: TGTGCCAGCAGACCGGGAGGGGGACCGAACACTGAAGCTTTCTTT.

The rearrangement links TRBV7-3 to TRBJ1-1; tentative D call: TRBD1 (6 bases). CDR3 size: 14 residues. Germline values: CDR1 SGHTA, CDR2 FQGTGA. V lost 3 bases and J lost 3, with 11 bases in between. The chain's CDR3 is CASSFRGRDTEAFF. CDR3 DNA sequence: TGTGCCAGCAGCTTCAGGGGTAGAGACACTGAAGCTTTCTTT.

CDR3 protein: CSVGRRLDETQYF. The CDR3 DNA sequence: TGCAGCGTCGGGAGAAGGCTAGACGAGACCCAGTACTTC. The chain recombines TRBV29-1 with TRBJ2-5, with D possibly being TRBD2 (6 bases). Deletions cut 6 bases from V and 5 bases from J, with 16 bases between. Per germline, CDR1 SQVTM and CDR2 ANQGSEA. This CDR3 comprises 13 residues.

The chain couples TRBV7-9 to TRBJ1-3, with D maybe TRBD1 (6 bases). V lost 2 bases and J lost 0, with 14 bases in between. This CDR3 is 17 amino acids long. The V gene's germline CDR1 is SEHNR and CDR2 FQNEAQ (reference sequence). CDR3 in DNA: TGTGCCAGCAGCTTATCCGCCGAGGACAGCTCTGGAAACACCATATATTTT. It translates to CASSLSAEDSSGNTIYF. The full variable domain, in which reference TRBV7-9 and TRBJ1-3 provide the parts outside the CDR3, is DTGVSQNPRHKITKRGQNVTFRCDPISEHNRLYWYRQTLGQGPEFLTYFQNEAQLEKSRLLSDRFSAERPKGSFSTLEIQRTEQGDSAMYLCASSLSAEDSSGNTIYFGEGSWLTVV.

The rearrangement links TRBV18 to TRBJ2-5; 10 bases fit TRBD1. Germline V gives CDR1 KGHSH, CDR2 LQKENI. The CDR3 is made up of 14 amino acids. Losses at the gene ends were 6 bases for V and 9 bases for J; bases not matched to a gene: 10. CDR3 coding DNA: TGTGCCAGCTCCGAAAGACAGGGGGCTACGTCCCAGTACTTC. Translation gives CASSERQGATSQYF.

V and J are TRBV11-2 and TRBJ2-7; D might be TRBD2 (6 bases). Germline V gene lookup returns CDR1 SGHAT and CDR2 FQNNGV. V was cut by 5 bases and J by 1 base, with 12 bases left in between. The CDR3 runs 14 residues. The chain's CDR3 is CASSPLATSYEQYF. CDR3 DNA sequence: TGTGCCAGCAGCCCTCTAGCGACATCCTACGAGCAGTACTTC.

This clone was seen more than once but under ten times. The gene calls are TRBV11-3 and TRBJ1-1; 9 nucleotides line up with TRBD1. The length of the CDR3 is 16 residues. The germline V gene has CDR1 SGHNT and CDR2 YENEEA. The V gene end was trimmed by 5 bases and the J gene end by 4 bases; junction bases not matched to a gene: 11. The CDR3 nucleotides read TGTGCCAGCAGCAGAAAGGGACAGGGAAGAACCACTGAAGCTTTCTTT. It codes for CASSRKGQGRTTEAFF.

Worth noting for this clone: This sample includes further DNA sequences coding for the same CDR3. The V gene is TRBV2, the J gene TRBJ1-2; TRBD1 is a possible D gene (6 bases). The germline gives CDR1 SNHLY, CDR2 FYNNEI. Trimming shortened V by 6 bases and J by 4 bases, and 9 bases separated the two germline ends. This CDR3 spans 12 amino acids. CDR3 protein: CASSGQIYGYTF. Here the CDR3 DNA reads TGTGCCAGCAGCGGACAGATCTATGGCTACACCTTC. Full variable domain (missing parts from reference TRBV2 and TRBJ1-2): EPEVTQTPSHQVTQMGQEVILRCVPISNHLYFYWYRQILGQKVEFLVSFYNNEISEKSEIFDDQFSVERPDGSNFTLKIRSTKLEDSAMYFCASSGQIYGYTFGSGTRLTVV.

The chain has TRBV9 and TRBJ2-2; 11 bases map to TRBD2. CDR1 and CDR2 (germline): SGDLS, YYNGEE. The CDR3 covers 17 residues. J lost 1 base, V lost 3 bases, and 5 bases had no gene match. Here the CDR3 reads CASSGGTSGLNTGELFF. Written as DNA, the CDR3 is TGTGCCAGCAGCGGAGGGACTAGCGGTTTGAACACCGGGGAGCTGTTTTTT.

The chain has TRBV5-1 and TRBJ1-2; D remains unclear. V gave up 3 bases and J gave up 0 bases, with 6 bases separating them. Germline V CDR1 and CDR2: SGHRS, YFSETQ. The CDR3 runs to 13 residues. The CDR3 sequence is CASSSDANYGYTF. The CDR3 bases are TGCGCCAGCAGCTCGGACGCTAACTATGGCTACACCTTC.

Concerning this clone itself: Other nucleotide sequences in the sample specify the same CDR3. This sequence joins TRBV6-1 and TRBJ2-6; D uncertain. The V gene lost 7 bases and the J gene lost 4 bases, with 5 bases spanning the gap. In germline, CDR1 is MNHNS, CDR2 SASEGT. CDR3 length: 12 amino acids. In DNA, the CDR3 is TGTGCCAGCACCTCCGGGGCCAACGTCCTGACTTTC. Its translation: CASTSGANVLTF.

The chain links TRBV20-1 to TRBJ2-1; D remains ambiguous. CDR1 and CDR2 (germline): DFQATT, SNEGSKA (reference sequence). The CDR3 contains 10 residues. Deletions cut 6 bases from V and 7 bases from J, with 7 bases between. CDR3 protein: CSAHGNEQFF. CDR3 nucleotide sequence: TGCAGTGCGCACGGGAATGAGCAGTTCTTC.

The V call is TRBV2, the J call TRBJ2-7, with 7 bases that match TRBD2. The CDR3 extends over 14 amino acids. In germline, CDR1 is SNHLY, CDR2 FYNNEI. V lost 1 base and J lost 7; bases outside the gene matches: 7. The DNA for the CDR3 is TGTGCCAGCAGTGAAGAGGGGAGGGGAGGAGAGCAGTACTTC. Protein sequence: CASSEEGRGGEQYF.

The J gene is TRBJ2-7, the V gene TRBV28; 9 bases are a match to TRBD2. The CDR3 totals 16 residues. Germline V gene data show CDR1 as MDHEN and CDR2 as SYDVKM. The trim removed 6 bases at V and 9 bases at J, leaving 18 bases unmatched. CDR3 protein: CASRGNSGTSLPRQYF. In DNA, the CDR3 is TGTGCCAGCAGGGGGAATTCCGGGACTAGCCTACCGAGGCAGTACTTC.